This passage covers 15 T cell receptor beta chains from one sample sequenced in a study of cytomegalovirus exposure and HLA in healthy donors. Primers for the PCR totalled 60 Vbeta and 13 Jbeta. Libraries were prepared by immunoSEQ multiplex PCR; TCRdb keeps only in-frame clonotypes and omits some of them. Seen here are 200,000 or so clones, roughly 84% observed once, and the top ten hold around 0.25%. The sample was PBMCs. The receptors here all came from a boy between 10 and 17 years old in good health and CMV-seronegative.

This chain connects TRBV5-4 to TRBJ2-7; a possible D gene is TRBD2 (7 bases). The CDR3 is made up of 15 amino acids. Trimming took off 1 base at V and 2 bases at J, with 13 bases between the two ends. Germline CDR1 reads SGHNT; CDR2 reads YYREEE (reference sequence). The CDR3 bases are TGTGCCAGCAGCTTGCTATTCGGGGGGCCCTACGAGCAGTACTTC. Amino acids: CASSLLFGGPYEQYF. Full variable domain (rest looked up from reference TRBV5-4 and TRBJ2-7): ETGVTQSPTHLIKTRGQQVTLRCSSQSGHNTVSWYQQALGQGPQFIFQYYREEENGRGNFPPRFSGLQFPNYSSELNVNALELDDSALYLCASSLLFGGPYEQYFGPGTRLTVT.

The chain employs TRBV28 and TRBJ1-5; TRBD1 matches 8 bases. Germline lookup yields CDR1 MDHEN and CDR2 SYDVKM. The CDR3 extends over 15 amino acids. V dropped 6 bases and J dropped 5; count of bases not matched to a gene: 9. The CDR3 here is CASSYLDREHQPQHF. In nucleotides, the CDR3 is TGTGCCAGCAGCTACCTGGACAGGGAACATCAGCCCCAGCATTTT. Full variable domain (remainder filled in from reference TRBV28 and TRBJ1-5): DVKVTQSSRYLVKRTGEKVFLECVQDMDHENMFWYRQDPGLGLRLIYFSYDVKMKEKGDIPEGYSVSREKKERFSLILESASTNQTSMYLCASSYLDREHQPQHFGDGTRLSIL.

V gene TRBV5-1 combines with J gene TRBJ1-1, with D possibly TRBD1 on 6 matching bases. The CDR3 length is 16 residues. V lost 3 bases and J lost 2, with 17 bases in between. CDR1 SGHRS and CDR2 YFSETQ come from the germline V gene. As DNA, the CDR3 is TGCGCCAGCAGCTGGGGGGGCAGGGGCGTCAACACTGAAGCTTTCTTT. Protein product: CASSWGGRGVNTEAFF. The entire variable domain, with the rest obtained from reference TRBV5-1 and TRBJ1-1, is as follows: KAGVTQTPRYLIKTRGQQVTLSCSPISGHRSVSWYQQTPGQGLQFLFEYFSETQRNKGNFPGRFSGRQFSNSRSEMNVSTLELGDSALYLCASSWGGRGVNTEAFFGQGTRLTVV.

The genes are TRBV6-5 and TRBJ2-3, with 15 nucleotides matching TRBD2. CDR3 length equals 16 residues. J lost 7 bases, V lost 4 bases, and 6 bases had no gene match. Germline assignment: CDR1 MNHEY and CDR2 SVGAGI. The DNA of the CDR3 is TGTGCCAGCAGTTCTGGACTAGCGGGGGGGCTATATACGCAGTATTTT. As protein: CASSSGLAGGLYTQYF.

This clone was recorded once. This chain links TRBV13 with TRBJ1-5; D is ambiguous. The CDR3 contains 14 residues. Trimming stripped 4 bases from V and 6 bases from J, with 13 bases between. Looked up from germline, CDR1 is PRHDT and CDR2 is FYEKMQ (reference sequence). The chain's CDR3 is CASSSAGIGQPQHF. The DNA for the CDR3 is TGTGCCAGCAGCTCGGCAGGTATTGGTCAGCCCCAGCATTTT.

This chain uses TRBV10-3 with TRBJ1-1, with TRBD1 matching over 8 bases. The CDR3 runs 16 residues. Germline CDR1 ENHRY, CDR2 SYGVKD. Trimming cost V 3 bases and J 3 bases; bases outside gene matches: 9. The DNA of the CDR3 is TGTGCCATCAGTGAATTAAGGACAGGGAGATACACTGAAGCTTTCTTT. Protein: CAISELRTGRYTEAFF.

This clone was detected a few times. This chain links TRBV5-5 with TRBJ1-2, with 7 bases lining up with TRBD1. Trimming took 4 bases from V and 5 from J; bases not matched to a gene: 8. The CDR3 spans 14 residues. The germline gives CDR1 SGHKS, CDR2 YYEKEE (reference sequence). The DNA for the CDR3 is TGTGCCAGCAGCGTGGCAGGGGGGCGGTATGGCTACACCTTC. Its protein product is CASSVAGGRYGYTF.

The rearrangement uses TRBV5-1 and TRBJ1-2; D is possibly TRBD1 (6 bases). The CDR3 length is 14 residues. Trimming left V 4 bases short and J 4 bases short, with 14 bases between. CDR1 and CDR2 from the germline V gene are SGHRS and YFSETQ. In nucleotides, the CDR3 is TGCGCCAGCAGCCCGGACAGCCTGAGCTATGGCTACACCTTC. This encodes CASSPDSLSYGYTF.

The chain is built from TRBV4-1 and TRBJ1-1; D is possibly TRBD1 (6 bases). Per germline, CDR1 MGHRA and CDR2 YSYEKL. CDR3 length: 13 residues. The V end lost 8 bases, the J end lost 4 bases, and 14 bases lay between the germline ends. The CDR3 loop reads CASGEQGVTEAFF. In DNA form, the CDR3 reads TGCGCCAGCGGAGAACAGGGCGTCACTGAAGCTTTCTTT.

This chain's CDR3 is CAWMDSPGEAFF. In DNA form, the CDR3 reads TGTGCCTGGATGGACAGCCCCGGTGAAGCTTTCTTT. This chain connects TRBV30 to TRBJ1-1; D is possibly TRBD1 (6 bases). Germline values: CDR1 GTSNPN, CDR2 SVGIG (reference sequence). Trimming cost V 4 bases and J 7 bases, with 13 bases left between them. CDR3 length equals 12 residues.

This chain joins TRBV4-1 and TRBJ2-7; TRBD2 aligns across 12 bases. Germline V gene lookup returns CDR1 MGHRA and CDR2 YSYEKL. The CDR3 is made up of 16 amino acids. With V trimmed by 3 bases and J by 5 bases, 8 bases remained unmatched. The CDR3 sequence: CASSQGIRLAGDEQYF. In DNA form, the CDR3 reads TGCGCCAGCAGCCAGGGAATTCGACTAGCGGGAGACGAGCAGTACTTC.

The chain is built from TRBV29-1 and TRBJ2-7, with D perhaps matching TRBD2 (5 bases). The CDR3 runs 10 residues. The germline V and J ends were trimmed by 7 bases and 4 bases, with 8 bases remaining between them. The germline V gene has CDR1 SQVTM and CDR2 ANQGSEA. The CDR3 nucleotides read TGCAGCGCATCGGGGTACGAGCAGTACTTC. Residues: CSASGYEQYF.

This chain links TRBV7-9 with TRBJ2-3; 7 bases align to TRBD2. The CDR3 spans 14 residues. Germline CDR1 and CDR2: SEHNR and FQNEAQ (reference sequence). Losses at the gene ends were 8 bases for V and 0 bases for J; bases not matched to a gene: 5. The CDR3, as DNA: TGTGCCAGCTCGGGGGGACCTAGCACAGATACGCAGTATTTT. It translates to CASSGGPSTDTQYF. Together with reference TRBV7-9 and TRBJ2-3, the CDR3 gives the full variable domain: DTGVSQNPRHKITKRGQNVTFRCDPISEHNRLYWYRQTLGQGPEFLTYFQNEAQLEKSRLLSDRFSAERPKGSFSTLEIQRTEQGDSAMYLCASSGGPSTDTQYFGPGTRLTVL.

The rearrangement links TRBV11-2 to TRBJ2-7; D uncertain. CDR3 length equals 13 residues. Germline lookup yields CDR1 SGHAT and CDR2 FQNNGV. Trimming pared 5 bases from V and 4 bases from J, leaving 12 bases between. The CDR3 DNA reads as TGTGCCAGCAGCCCGACGGAGAGATACGAGCAGTACTTC. Translation gives CASSPTERYEQYF. The full variable domain, its missing parts supplied by reference TRBV11-2 and TRBJ2-7, is EAGVAQSPRYKIIEKRQSVAFWCNPISGHATLYWYQQILGQGPKLLIQFQNNGVVDDSQLPKDRFSAERLKGVDSTLKIQPAKLEDSAVYLCASSPTERYEQYFGPGTRLTVT.

J is TRBJ1-5 and V is TRBV28, with TRBD1 identical over 7 bases. The CDR3 covers 17 residues. The ends lost 0 bases at V and 6 bases at J; junction bases unmatched: 11. Per germline, CDR1 MDHEN and CDR2 SYDVKM. The CDR3 coding sequence is TGTGCCAGCAGTTTATGGGCAGGGGGTCCCTCGGGTCAGCCCCAGCATTTT. This codes for CASSLWAGGPSGQPQHF.